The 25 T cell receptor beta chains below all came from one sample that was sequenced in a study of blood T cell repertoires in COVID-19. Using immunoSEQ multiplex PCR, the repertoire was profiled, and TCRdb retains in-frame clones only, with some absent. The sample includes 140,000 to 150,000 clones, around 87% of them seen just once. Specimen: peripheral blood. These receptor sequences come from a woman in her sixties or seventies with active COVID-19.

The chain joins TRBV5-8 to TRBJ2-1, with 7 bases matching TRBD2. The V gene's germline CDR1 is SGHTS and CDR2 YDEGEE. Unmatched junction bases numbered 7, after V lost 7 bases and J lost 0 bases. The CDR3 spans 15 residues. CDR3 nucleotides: TGTGCCAGCCTGCGGGGCGGGAGCTCCTACAATGAGCAGTTCTTC. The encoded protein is CASLRGGSSYNEQFF.

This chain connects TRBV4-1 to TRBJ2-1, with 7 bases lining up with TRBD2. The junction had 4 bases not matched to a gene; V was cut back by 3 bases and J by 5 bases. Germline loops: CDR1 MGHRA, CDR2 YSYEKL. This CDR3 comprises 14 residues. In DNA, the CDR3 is TGCGCCAGCAGCCACCCCGGGGGGAACAATGAGCAGTTCTTC. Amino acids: CASSHPGGNNEQFF.

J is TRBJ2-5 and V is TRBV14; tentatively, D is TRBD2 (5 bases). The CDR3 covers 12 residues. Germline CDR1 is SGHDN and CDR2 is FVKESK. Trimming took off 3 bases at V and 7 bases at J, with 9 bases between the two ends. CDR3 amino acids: CASSHGVGTQYF. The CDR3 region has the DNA TGTGCCAGCAGCCACGGGGTAGGGACCCAGTACTTC.

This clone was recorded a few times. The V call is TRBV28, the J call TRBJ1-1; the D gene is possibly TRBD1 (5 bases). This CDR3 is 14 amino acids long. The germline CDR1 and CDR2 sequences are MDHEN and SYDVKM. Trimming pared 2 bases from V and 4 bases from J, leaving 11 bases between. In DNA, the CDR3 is TGTGCCAGCAGTTTAAGCAGGGCGAGCACTGAAGCTTTCTTT. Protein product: CASSLSRASTEAFF.

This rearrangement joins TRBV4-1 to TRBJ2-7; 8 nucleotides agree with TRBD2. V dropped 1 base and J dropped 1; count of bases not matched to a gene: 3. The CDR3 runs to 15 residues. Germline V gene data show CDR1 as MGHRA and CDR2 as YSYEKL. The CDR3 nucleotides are TGCGCCAGCAGCCAAGGGACTAGCCTATCCTACGAGCAGTACTTC. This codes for CASSQGTSLSYEQYF.

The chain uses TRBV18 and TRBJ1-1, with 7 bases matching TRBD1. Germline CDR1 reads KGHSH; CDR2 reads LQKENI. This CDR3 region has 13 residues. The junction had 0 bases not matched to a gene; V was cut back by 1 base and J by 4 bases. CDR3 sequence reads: CASSPRDSTEAFF. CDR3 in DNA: TGTGCCAGCTCACCACGGGACAGCACTGAAGCTTTCTTT.

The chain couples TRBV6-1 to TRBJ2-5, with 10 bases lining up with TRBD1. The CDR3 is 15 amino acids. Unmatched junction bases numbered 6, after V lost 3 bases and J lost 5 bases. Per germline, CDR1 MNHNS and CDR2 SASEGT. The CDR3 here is CASSDLGQGRETQYF. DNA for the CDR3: TGTGCCAGCAGTGATCTGGGACAGGGGAGGGAGACCCAGTACTTC.

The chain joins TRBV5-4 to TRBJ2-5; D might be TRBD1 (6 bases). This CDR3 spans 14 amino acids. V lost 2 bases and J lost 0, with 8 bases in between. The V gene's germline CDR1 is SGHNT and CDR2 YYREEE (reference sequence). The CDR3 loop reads CASSFRDNQETQYF. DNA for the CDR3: TGTGCCAGCAGCTTCCGGGACAACCAAGAGACCCAGTACTTC.

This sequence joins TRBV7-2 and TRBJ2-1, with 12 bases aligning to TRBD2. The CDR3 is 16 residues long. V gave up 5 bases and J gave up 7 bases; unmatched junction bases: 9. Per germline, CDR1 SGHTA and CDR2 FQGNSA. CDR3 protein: CASSPRGLAGRNEQFF. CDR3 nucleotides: TGTGCCAGCAGCCCAAGAGGACTAGCGGGACGGAATGAGCAGTTCTTC.

CDR3 DNA sequence: TGTGCCAGCAGCTTTAACTCGCGGTTCAATGAGCAGTTCTTC. It encodes CASSFNSRFNEQFF. V gene TRBV11-2 combines with J gene TRBJ2-1; no firm D call. This CDR3 comprises 14 residues. Germline assignment: CDR1 SGHAT and CDR2 FQNNGV. With 3 bases removed from V and 6 bases from J, the gap between germline ends came to 12 bases.

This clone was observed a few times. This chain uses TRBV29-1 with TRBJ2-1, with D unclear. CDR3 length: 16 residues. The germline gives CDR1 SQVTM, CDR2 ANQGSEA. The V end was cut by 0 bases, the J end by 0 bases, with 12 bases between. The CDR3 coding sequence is TGCAGCGTTGAAGATCCCGGATCGGGCTCCTACAATGAGCAGTTCTTC. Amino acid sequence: CSVEDPGSGSYNEQFF.

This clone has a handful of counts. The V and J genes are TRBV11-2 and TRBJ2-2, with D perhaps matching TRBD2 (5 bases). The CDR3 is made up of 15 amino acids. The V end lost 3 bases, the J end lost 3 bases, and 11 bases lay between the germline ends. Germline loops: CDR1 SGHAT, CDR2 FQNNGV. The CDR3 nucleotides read TGTGCCAGCAGCTTGACCGGGATTTACACCGGGGAGCTGTTTTTT. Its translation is CASSLTGIYTGELFF. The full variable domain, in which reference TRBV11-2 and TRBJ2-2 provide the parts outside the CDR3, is EAGVAQSPRYKIIEKRQSVAFWCNPISGHATLYWYQQILGQGPKLLIQFQNNGVVDDSQLPKDRFSAERLKGVDSTLKIQPAKLEDSAVYLCASSLTGIYTGELFFGEGSRLTVL.

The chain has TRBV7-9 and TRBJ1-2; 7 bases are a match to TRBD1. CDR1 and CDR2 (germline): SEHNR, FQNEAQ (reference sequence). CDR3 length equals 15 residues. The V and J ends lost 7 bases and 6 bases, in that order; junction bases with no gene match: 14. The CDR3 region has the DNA TGTGCCAGCACCAGTCAGAAGGGGGCCCCAGATGGCTACACCTTC. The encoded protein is CASTSQKGAPDGYTF.

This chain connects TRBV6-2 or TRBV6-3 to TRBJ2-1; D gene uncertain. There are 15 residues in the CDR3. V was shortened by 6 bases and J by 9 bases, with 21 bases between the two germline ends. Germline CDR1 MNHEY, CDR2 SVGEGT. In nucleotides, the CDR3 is TGTGCCAGCAGCGAAGCAATCGGTTTCGTCGGTGAGCAGTTCTTC. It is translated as CASSEAIGFVGEQFF.

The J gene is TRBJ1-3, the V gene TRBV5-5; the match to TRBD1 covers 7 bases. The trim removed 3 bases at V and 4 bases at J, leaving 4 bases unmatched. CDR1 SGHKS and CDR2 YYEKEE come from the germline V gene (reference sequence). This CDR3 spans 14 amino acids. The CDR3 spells CASSWGTVGNTIYF. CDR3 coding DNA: TGTGCCAGCAGCTGGGGGACAGTCGGAAACACCATATATTTT.

The CDR3 here is CSVEEALAGQYF. As DNA, the CDR3 is TGCAGCGTTGAAGAGGCACTAGCAGGGCAGTACTTC. The chain couples TRBV29-1 to TRBJ2-7, with D tentatively TRBD2 (6 bases). CDR3 length: 12 residues. CDR1 SQVTM and CDR2 ANQGSEA come from the germline V gene. Trimming took off 0 bases at V and 9 bases at J, with 12 bases between the two ends.

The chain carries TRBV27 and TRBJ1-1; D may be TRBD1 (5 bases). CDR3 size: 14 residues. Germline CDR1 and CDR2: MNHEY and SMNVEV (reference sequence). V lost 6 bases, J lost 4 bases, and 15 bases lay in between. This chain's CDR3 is CASSPPAGRTEAFF. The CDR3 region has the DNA TGTGCCAGCAGCCCTCCGGCAGGGCGCACTGAAGCTTTCTTT.

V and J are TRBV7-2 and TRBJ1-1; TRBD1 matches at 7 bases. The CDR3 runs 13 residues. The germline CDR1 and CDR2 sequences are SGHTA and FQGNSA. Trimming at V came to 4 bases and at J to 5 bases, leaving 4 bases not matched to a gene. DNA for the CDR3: TGTGCCAGCAGCTCGACAGGGTATACTGAAGCTTTCTTT. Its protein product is CASSSTGYTEAFF.

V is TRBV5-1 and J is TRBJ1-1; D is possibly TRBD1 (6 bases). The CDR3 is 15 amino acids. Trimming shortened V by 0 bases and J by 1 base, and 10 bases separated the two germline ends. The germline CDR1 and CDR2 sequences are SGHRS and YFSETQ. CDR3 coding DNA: TGCGCCAGCAGCTTGGGGATGGGGGCGAACACTGAAGCTTTCTTT. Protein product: CASSLGMGANTEAFF.

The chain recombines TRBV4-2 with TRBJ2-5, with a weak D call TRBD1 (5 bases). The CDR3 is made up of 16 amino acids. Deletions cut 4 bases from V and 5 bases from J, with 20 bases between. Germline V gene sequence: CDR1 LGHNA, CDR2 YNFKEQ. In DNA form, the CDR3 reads TGTGCCAGCAGCCCCTACACAGGATCCCACCGGGAGACCCAGTACTTC. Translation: CASSPYTGSHRETQYF.

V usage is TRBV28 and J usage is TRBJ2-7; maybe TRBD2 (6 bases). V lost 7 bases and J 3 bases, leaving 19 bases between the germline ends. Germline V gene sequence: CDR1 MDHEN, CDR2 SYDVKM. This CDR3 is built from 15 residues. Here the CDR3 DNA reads TGTGCCAGCAACCTTCGGGGACTCAAGAACTACGAGCAGTACTTC. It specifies CASNLRGLKNYEQYF.

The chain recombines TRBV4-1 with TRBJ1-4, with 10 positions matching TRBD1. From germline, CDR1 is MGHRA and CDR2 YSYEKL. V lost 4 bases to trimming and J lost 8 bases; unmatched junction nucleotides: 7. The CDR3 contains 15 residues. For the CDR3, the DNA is TGCGCCAGCAGCCGCAGGACAGGGGGAGAGGAAAAACTGTTTTTT. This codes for CASSRRTGGEEKLFF.

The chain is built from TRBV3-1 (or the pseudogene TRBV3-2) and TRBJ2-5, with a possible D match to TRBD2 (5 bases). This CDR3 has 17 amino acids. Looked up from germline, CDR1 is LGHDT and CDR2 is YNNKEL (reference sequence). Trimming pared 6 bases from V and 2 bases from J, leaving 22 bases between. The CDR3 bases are TGTGCCAGCAGTCCTTCTCGGGGAAAGGCTTCACAAGAGACCCAGTACTTC. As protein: CASSPSRGKASQETQYF.

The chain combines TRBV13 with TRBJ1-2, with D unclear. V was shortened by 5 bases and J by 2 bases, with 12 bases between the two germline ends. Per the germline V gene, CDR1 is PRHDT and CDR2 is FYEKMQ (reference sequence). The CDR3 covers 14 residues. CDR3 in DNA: TGTGCCAGCAGCCCCAACCGACTAAACTATGGCTACACCTTC. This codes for CASSPNRLNYGYTF.

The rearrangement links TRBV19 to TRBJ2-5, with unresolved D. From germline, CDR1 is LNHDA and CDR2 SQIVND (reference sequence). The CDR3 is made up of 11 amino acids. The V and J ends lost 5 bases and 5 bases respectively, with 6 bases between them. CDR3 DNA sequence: TGTGCCAGTAGTCACGGGGAGACCCAGTACTTC. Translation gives CASSHGETQYF.